This T cell receptor (beta chain) appears in the sequencing data of a study of T cell changes during pregnancy in multiple sclerosis. Here immunoSEQ multiplex PCR was the method, and the copy in TCRdb shows in-frame clones only, minus some. Among approximately 110,000 clones listed, roughly 90% were seen once. The V end was cut by 3 bases, the J end by 2 bases, with 20 bases between. The CDR3 covers 18 residues. Germline lookup yields CDR1 MNHEY and CDR2 SMNVEV (reference sequence). The chain couples TRBV27 to TRBJ1-5; no firm D call. Material: peripheral blood, obtained in the third trimester of pregnancy. The TCR originated in a female donor with multiple sclerosis, enrolled in a pregnancy study. CDR3 nucleotide sequence: TGTGCCAGCAGTTTCAGAGTGTGGGAGGGTTGGGGCAATCAGCCCCAGCATTTT. It translates to CASSFRVWEGWGNQPQHF.